Presented here are 18 T cell receptor beta chains from one specimen sequenced in a study of OX40 agonist ivuxolimab in advanced cancers. Repertoires were generated with immunoSEQ multiplex PCR, while TCRdb's copy carries only in-frame clones and drops some. The sample lists 100,000 to 110,000 clones, about 88% occurring once. The sample was CD4+ or CD8+ T cells sorted from blood, taken in a trial of the OX40 agonist ivuxolimab. The source of these receptors is an adult with an advanced solid tumor such as melanoma, head and neck, liver or kidney cancer.

J is TRBJ2-7 and V is TRBV29-1; 7 bases are shared with TRBD2. Trimming cost V 7 bases and J 2 bases; bases outside gene matches: 14. Germline-derived CDR1 and CDR2 are SQVTM and ANQGSEA. This CDR3 region has 15 residues. The CDR3 loop is CSGSVGSGATYEQYF. In DNA, the CDR3 is TGCAGCGGCAGCGTTGGCAGCGGGGCAACCTACGAGCAGTACTTC.

This sequence joins TRBV5-1 and TRBJ2-1; D ambiguous. With 0 bases removed from V and 10 bases from J, the gap between germline ends came to 11 bases. This CDR3 contains 13 residues. Germline V lookup: CDR1 SGHRS, CDR2 YFSETQ. CDR3 nucleotides: TGCGCCAGCAGCTTGGCGGAGAATGGAGAGCAGTTCTTC. Amino acids: CASSLAENGEQFF.

The V call is TRBV28, the J call TRBJ2-3; 13 nucleotides agree with TRBD2. Germline V lookup: CDR1 MDHEN, CDR2 SYDVKM. The CDR3 covers 18 residues. V gave up 4 bases and J gave up 2 bases; unmatched junction bases: 9. The DNA of the CDR3 is TGTGCCAGCAGTTCAGGCTGGGGGACTAGCGGGGCCACAGATACGCAGTATTTT. Translation: CASSSGWGTSGATDTQYF.

The rearrangement links TRBV10-3 to TRBJ2-5; D might be TRBD2 (7 bases). This CDR3 is 12 amino acids long. Trimming removed 5 bases from V and 5 bases from J, with 9 bases in between. Germline values: CDR1 ENHRY, CDR2 SYGVKD. This chain's CDR3 is CAISRGGETQYF. Written as DNA, the CDR3 is TGTGCCATCAGTAGGGGGGGGGAGACCCAGTACTTC.

V is TRBV27 and J is TRBJ2-1; D is ambiguous. The CDR3 consists of 13 residues. Germline V gives CDR1 MNHEY, CDR2 SMNVEV (reference sequence). The V and J ends lost 8 bases and 9 bases respectively, with 17 bases between them. The CDR3 DNA sequence: TGTGCCAGCCGATTTTCTCTATCAGCTGAGCAGTTCTTC. Amino acids: CASRFSLSAEQFF.

The genes are TRBV10-1 and TRBJ2-5, with D possibly TRBD1 on 5 matching bases. The CDR3 is 14 amino acids. The ends were cut back, 3 bases at V and 5 bases at J, with 13 bases in the middle. Germline assignment: CDR1 WNHNN and CDR2 SYGVQD (reference sequence). CDR3 sequence: CASSDIQGTETQYF. In nucleotides, the CDR3 is TGCGCCAGCAGTGATATCCAGGGCACGGAGACCCAGTACTTC.

This rearrangement joins TRBV7-9 to TRBJ1-1; D possibly corresponds to TRBD1 (6 bases). Germline CDR1 is SEHNR and CDR2 is FQNEAQ (reference sequence). This CDR3 comprises 11 residues. V shed 6 bases and J shed 6 bases, with 8 bases lying between them. This CDR3 reads CASRGASEAFF. The CDR3 region has the DNA TGTGCCAGCAGGGGGGCTTCTGAAGCTTTCTTT.

This rearrangement joins TRBV5-4 to TRBJ1-1, with unresolved D. Deletions cut 4 bases from V and 0 bases from J, with 7 bases between. CDR1 SGHNT and CDR2 YYREEE come from the germline V gene (reference sequence). The CDR3 is made up of 13 amino acids. CDR3 nucleotides: TGTGCCAGCAGCCAAGTCCTGAACACTGAAGCTTTCTTT. It yields the protein CASSQVLNTEAFF. The whole variable domain, remainder taken from reference TRBV5-4 and TRBJ1-1, is ETGVTQSPTHLIKTRGQQVTLRCSSQSGHNTVSWYQQALGQGPQFIFQYYREEENGRGNFPPRFSGLQFPNYSSELNVNALELDDSALYLCASSQVLNTEAFFGQGTRLTVV.

The chain links TRBV29-1 to TRBJ2-1, with no clear D. CDR1 SQVTM and CDR2 ANQGSEA come from the germline V gene. Trimming left V 6 bases short and J 5 bases short, with 17 bases between. This CDR3 has 14 residues. The chain's CDR3 is CSVGGRLGNNEQFF. In DNA, the CDR3 is TGCAGCGTAGGTGGGCGCCTCGGCAACAATGAGCAGTTCTTC.

This chain connects TRBV5-1 to TRBJ2-3, with a tentative D call TRBD2 (5 bases). CDR1 is SGHRS, CDR2 YFSETQ, per germline. The V end was cut by 4 bases, the J end by 8 bases, with 20 bases between. The CDR3 runs to 15 residues. CDR3 sequence reads: CASSRVSGSQGTQYF. Written as DNA, the CDR3 is TGCGCCAGCAGCAGGGTCAGCGGATCCCAAGGTACGCAGTATTTT.

The V call is TRBV6-1, the J call TRBJ1-5, with D perhaps TRBD1 (5 bases). This CDR3 is 14 amino acids long. The V gene's germline CDR1 is MNHNS and CDR2 SASEGT. Trimming cost V 6 bases and J 0 bases, with 9 bases left between them. The CDR3 nucleotides are TGTGCCAGCAGCGAGACAGATAGCAATCAGCCCCAGCATTTT. This codes for CASSETDSNQPQHF.

CDR3 protein: CASSFGLAGGLSFSPGELFF. CDR3 bases: TGTGCCAGCAGCTTTGGACTAGCGGGGGGGCTATCGTTTTCCCCCGGGGAGCTGTTTTTT. The chain employs TRBV7-3 and TRBJ2-2; 15 nucleotides line up with TRBD2. The CDR3 totals 20 residues. The J segment lost 6 bases and the V segment lost 3 bases, leaving 14 bases of the junction unmatched. Germline CDR1 reads SGHTA; CDR2 reads FQGTGA. Full variable domain (rest looked up from reference TRBV7-3 and TRBJ2-2): GAGVSQTPSNKVTEKGKYVELRCDPISGHTALYWYRQSLGQGPEFLIYFQGTGAADDSGLPNDRFFAVRPEGSVSTLKIQRTERGDSAVYLCASSFGLAGGLSFSPGELFFGEGSRLTVL.

The V and J genes are TRBV11-1 and TRBJ2-1, with D possibly being TRBD2 (5 bases). Germline CDR1 and CDR2: SGHAT and FQDESV (reference sequence). The V end lost 2 bases, the J end lost 8 bases, and 19 bases lay between the germline ends. This CDR3 spans 16 amino acids. CDR3 in DNA: TGTGCCAGCAGCTTATATACGGTTTTGAGGGTTGATGAGCAGTTCTTC. It encodes CASSLYTVLRVDEQFF.

The chain couples TRBV5-1 to TRBJ1-1, with TRBD1 matching 10 bases. Unmatched junction bases numbered 14, after V lost 0 bases and J lost 9 bases. The CDR3 runs to 17 residues. The germline V gene encodes CDR1 SGHRS and CDR2 YFSETQ. The DNA of the CDR3 is TGCGCCAGCAGCTTGGCTACGGGACAGGGGCGTTCACTGAAAGCTTTCTTT. It is translated as CASSLATGQGRSLKAFF.

The chain couples TRBV5-4 to TRBJ2-1; no reliable D call. The CDR3 sequence is 15 residues long. Trimming took off 1 base at V and 1 base at J, with 9 bases between the two ends. Looked up from germline, CDR1 is SGHNT and CDR2 is YYREEE (reference sequence). The CDR3: CASSLLGLSYNEQFF. DNA of the CDR3: TGTGCCAGCAGCTTGTTGGGTTTGTCCTACAATGAGCAGTTCTTC.

This rearrangement joins TRBV11-2 to TRBJ1-1; 7 bases match TRBD1. There are 13 residues in the CDR3. V was pared by 5 bases and J by 4 bases, with 4 bases of the junction left unmatched. Germline V gene data show CDR1 as SGHAT and CDR2 as FQNNGV. CDR3: CASSATGVTEAFF. In nucleotides, the CDR3 is TGTGCCAGCAGCGCCACAGGGGTCACTGAAGCTTTCTTT.

This clone appeared once. This chain uses TRBV6-6 with TRBJ2-3, with TRBD1 matching over 8 bases. The CDR3 sequence is 15 residues long. Germline assignment: CDR1 MNHNY and CDR2 SVGAGI (reference sequence). The V segment lost 6 bases and the J segment 1 base; nucleotides outside the gene matches: 6. DNA of the CDR3: TGTGCCAGCAGCCCTGGACAGGGAGGCACAGATACGCAGTATTTT. Its translation: CASSPGQGGTDTQYF.

This chain connects TRBV5-6 to TRBJ2-2, with 7 positions matching TRBD2. This CDR3 is 16 amino acids long. Trimming at V came to 4 bases and at J to 4 bases, leaving 10 bases not matched to a gene. CDR1 and CDR2 from the germline V gene are SGHDT and YYEEEE. The CDR3 is CASSPAGAGRTGELFF. Here the CDR3 DNA reads TGTGCCAGCAGCCCCGCAGGAGCGGGACGCACCGGGGAGCTGTTTTTT.